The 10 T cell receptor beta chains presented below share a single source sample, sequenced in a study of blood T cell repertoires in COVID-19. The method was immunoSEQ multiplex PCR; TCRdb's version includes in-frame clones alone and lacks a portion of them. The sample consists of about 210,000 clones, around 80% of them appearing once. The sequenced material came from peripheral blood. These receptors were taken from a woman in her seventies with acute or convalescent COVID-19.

The CDR3 spells CASSPNLLQGVGDTQYF. CDR3 in DNA: TGTGCCAGCTCACCCAACTTATTGCAGGGTGTAGGAGATACGCAGTATTTT. The chain joins TRBV18 to TRBJ2-3; TRBD1 is a possible D gene (5 bases). With 3 bases removed from V and 5 bases from J, the gap between germline ends came to 21 bases. The germline V gene encodes CDR1 KGHSH and CDR2 LQKENI. The CDR3 is 17 amino acids.

CDR3 in amino acids: CASSTRQIMNTGELFF. The CDR3 nucleotides are TGTGCCAGCAGTACCAGACAGATAATGAACACCGGGGAGCTGTTTTTT. The rearrangement joins TRBV9 to TRBJ2-2, with D perhaps TRBD1 (5 bases). V was cut by 5 bases and J by 1 base, with 15 bases left in between. This CDR3 region has 16 residues. Germline CDR1 reads SGDLS; CDR2 reads YYNGEE.

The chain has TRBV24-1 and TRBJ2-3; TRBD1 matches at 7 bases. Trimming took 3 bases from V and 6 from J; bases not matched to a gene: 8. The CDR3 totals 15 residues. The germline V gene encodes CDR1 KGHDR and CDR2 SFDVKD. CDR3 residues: CATSDNQGDSDTQYF. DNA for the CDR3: TGTGCCACCAGTGATAACCAGGGGGATTCGGATACGCAGTATTTT.

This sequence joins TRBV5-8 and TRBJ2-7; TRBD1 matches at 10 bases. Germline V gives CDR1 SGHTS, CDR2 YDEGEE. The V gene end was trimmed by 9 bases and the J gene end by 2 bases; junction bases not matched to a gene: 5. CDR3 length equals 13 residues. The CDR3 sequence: CANTGTGAYEQYF. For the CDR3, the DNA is TGTGCCAATACCGGGACAGGGGCCTACGAGCAGTACTTC.

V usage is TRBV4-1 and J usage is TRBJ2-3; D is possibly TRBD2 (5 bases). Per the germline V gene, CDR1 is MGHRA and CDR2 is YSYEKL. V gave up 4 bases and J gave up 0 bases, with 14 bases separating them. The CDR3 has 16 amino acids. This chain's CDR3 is CASSPRGSQSTDTQYF. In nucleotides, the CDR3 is TGCGCCAGCAGCCCCCGGGGTAGCCAAAGCACAGATACGCAGTATTTT.

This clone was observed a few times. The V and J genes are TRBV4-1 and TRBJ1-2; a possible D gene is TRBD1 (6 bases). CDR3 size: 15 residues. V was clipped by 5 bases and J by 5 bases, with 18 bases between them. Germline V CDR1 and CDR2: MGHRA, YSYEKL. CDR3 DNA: TGCGCCAGCAGCACCCAACAGGGTACAGTTTATGGCTACACCTTC. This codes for CASSTQQGTVYGYTF.

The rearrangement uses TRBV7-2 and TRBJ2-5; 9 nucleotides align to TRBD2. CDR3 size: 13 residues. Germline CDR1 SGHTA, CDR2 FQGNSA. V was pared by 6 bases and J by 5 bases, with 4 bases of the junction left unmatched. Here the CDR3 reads CASSRTSDETQYF. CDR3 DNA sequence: TGTGCCAGCAGTCGGACTAGCGATGAGACCCAGTACTTC.

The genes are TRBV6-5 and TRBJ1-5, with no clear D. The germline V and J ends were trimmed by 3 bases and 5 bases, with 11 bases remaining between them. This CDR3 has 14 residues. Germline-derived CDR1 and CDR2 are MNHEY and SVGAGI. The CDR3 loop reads CASSYSGWDQPQHF. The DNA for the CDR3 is TGTGCCAGCAGTTATTCCGGGTGGGATCAGCCCCAGCATTTT.

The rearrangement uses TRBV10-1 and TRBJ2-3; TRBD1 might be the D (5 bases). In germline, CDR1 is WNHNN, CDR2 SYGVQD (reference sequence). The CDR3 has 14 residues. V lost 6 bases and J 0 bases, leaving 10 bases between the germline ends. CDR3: CASSGYRSTDTQYF. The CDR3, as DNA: TGCGCCAGCAGCGGGTACAGGAGCACAGATACGCAGTATTTT.

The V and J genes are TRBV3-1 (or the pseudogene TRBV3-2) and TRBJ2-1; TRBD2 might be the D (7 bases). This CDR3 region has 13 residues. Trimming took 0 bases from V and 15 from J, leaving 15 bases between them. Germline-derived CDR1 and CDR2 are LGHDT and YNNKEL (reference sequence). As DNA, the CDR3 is TGTGCCAGCAGCCAAGAACTCGGGGGGCCGGTGTTCTTC. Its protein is CASSQELGGPVFF.